What follows are 32 T cell receptor beta chains derived from one specimen sequenced in a study of blood T cell repertoires in COVID-19. The protocol was immunoSEQ multiplex PCR, while the TCRdb copy is restricted to in-frame clones and leaves out a portion. The sample yields approximately 220,000 clones, 80% to 90% seen once. Sequences were obtained from PBMCs or T cells enriched from blood (not recorded which). The receptors come from a woman aged 40 to 50 with acute COVID-19.

This clone was counted a single time. The chain couples TRBV10-1 to TRBJ1-1, with D possibly TRBD1 on 5 matching bases. The CDR3 length is 13 residues. V was pared by 5 bases and J by 1 base, with 8 bases between. CDR1 is WNHNN and CDR2 is SYGVQD in the germline V gene (reference sequence). The DNA of the CDR3 is TGCGCCAGCAGTCTTCAGGGGAACACTGAAGCTTTCTTT. Translation gives CASSLQGNTEAFF.

This chain joins TRBV7-3 and TRBJ2-3, with TRBD2 matching over 11 bases. The CDR3 extends over 15 amino acids. V lost 5 bases and J lost 9; bases outside the gene matches: 10. Germline V gene sequence: CDR1 SGHTA, CDR2 FQGTGA. In DNA, the CDR3 is TGTGCCAGCAGCCCGACTAGCGGGGTAGGAGGGACGCAGTATTTT. It codes for CASSPTSGVGGTQYF.

The rearrangement links TRBV28 to TRBJ2-1, with D perhaps TRBD2 (5 bases). The germline V gene has CDR1 MDHEN and CDR2 SYDVKM. The CDR3 loop spans 13 amino acids. The V gene lost 7 bases and the J gene lost 9 bases, with 16 bases spanning the gap. The CDR3 DNA reads as TGTGCCAGCAAACGACCGGGGTCGGGTGAGCAGTTCTTC. It yields the protein CASKRPGSGEQFF.

DNA of the CDR3: TGTGCCAGCAACACGCAACAGACCTTCACCGGGGAGCTGTTTTTT. It encodes CASNTQQTFTGELFF. The chain uses TRBV28 and TRBJ2-2; no reliable D call. The CDR3 runs 15 residues. Germline CDR1 MDHEN, CDR2 SYDVKM. V was clipped by 7 bases and J by 4 bases, with 16 bases between them.

The V call is TRBV6-6, the J call TRBJ1-2; a possible D gene is TRBD1 (5 bases). This CDR3 contains 14 residues. Germline CDR1 is MNHNY and CDR2 is SVGAGI (reference sequence). Trimming pared 6 bases from V and 1 base from J, leaving 12 bases between. CDR3 amino acids: CASSFGTDNYGYTF. CDR3 nucleotides: TGTGCCAGCAGCTTCGGGACTGATAACTATGGCTACACCTTC.

The chain couples TRBV19 to TRBJ1-2; D is undetermined. The germline gives CDR1 LNHDA, CDR2 SQIVND (reference sequence). Trimming pared 3 bases from V and 3 bases from J, leaving 5 bases between. This CDR3 comprises 12 residues. The CDR3 sequence is CASSITDYGYTF. CDR3 sequence (DNA): TGTGCCAGTAGTATCACAGACTATGGCTACACCTTC.

The V gene is TRBV19, the J gene TRBJ2-2; 9 bases are a match to TRBD2. The germline V gene has CDR1 LNHDA and CDR2 SQIVND (reference sequence). J was trimmed by 4 bases and V by 10 bases; bases with no gene match: 13. The CDR3 contains 16 residues. The CDR3 here is CATRRSSGIGTGELFF. CDR3 sequence (DNA): TGTGCCACCAGAAGGTCTAGCGGGATTGGCACCGGGGAGCTGTTTTTT.

V and J are TRBV29-1 and TRBJ2-5, with D perhaps matching TRBD2 (6 bases). V lost 4 bases to trimming and J lost 5 bases, with 8 bases between them. The CDR3 runs to 11 residues. Germline CDR1 and CDR2: SQVTM and ANQGSEA. The CDR3 DNA follows: TGCAGCGTTGCACGGGGGGAGACCCAGTACTTC. It encodes CSVARGETQYF. Using reference TRBV29-1 and TRBJ2-5 for the parts outside the CDR3, the full variable domain is SAVISQKPSRDICQRGTSLTIQCQVDSQVTMMFWYRQQPGQSLTLIATANQGSEATYESGFVIDKFPISRPNLTFSTLTVSNMSPEDSSIYLCSVARGETQYFGPGTRLLVL.

This chain joins TRBV28 and TRBJ1-6; D unresolved. Germline V CDR1 and CDR2: MDHEN, SYDVKM. Trimming took 5 bases from V and 8 from J, leaving 19 bases between them. This CDR3 is built from 16 residues. CDR3: CASSGPPGSGDSPLHF. The CDR3 DNA is TGTGCCAGCAGTGGTCCTCCCGGGAGTGGGGATTCACCCCTCCACTTT.

The chain combines TRBV3-1 (or the pseudogene TRBV3-2) with TRBJ1-1; TRBD1 agrees at 7 bases. Germline values: CDR1 LGHDT, CDR2 YNNKEL (reference sequence). V shed 3 bases and J 5 bases; nucleotides not matched to a gene: 6. The CDR3 length is 14 residues. The CDR3: CASSQHTGATEAFF. CDR3 nucleotides: TGTGCCAGCAGCCAGCATACAGGGGCGACTGAAGCTTTCTTT.

This chain joins TRBV4-2 and TRBJ2-7; TRBD2 matches at 7 bases. J was trimmed by 3 bases and V by 0 bases; bases with no gene match: 11. This CDR3 has 17 amino acids. Germline V lookup: CDR1 LGHNA, CDR2 YNFKEQ. CDR3 coding DNA: TGTGCCAGCAGCCAAGATGGTAGCCCTAGCGGCTACTACGAGCAGTACTTC. Protein: CASSQDGSPSGYYEQYF.

The chain links TRBV18 to TRBJ2-7; D perhaps matches TRBD1 (6 bases). The V and J ends lost 0 bases and 2 bases respectively, with 17 bases between them. This CDR3 is 17 amino acids long. Germline values: CDR1 KGHSH, CDR2 LQKENI. The CDR3 loop is CASSPPGHESSTYEQYF. CDR3 in DNA: TGTGCCAGCTCACCACCGGGACATGAAAGTTCAACCTACGAGCAGTACTTC.

The chain couples TRBV11-1 to TRBJ2-7, with TRBD2 matching over 7 bases. With V trimmed by 5 bases and J by 2 bases, 12 bases remained unmatched. The CDR3 sequence is 16 residues long. Germline V gives CDR1 SGHAT, CDR2 FQDESV (reference sequence). DNA for the CDR3: TGTGCCAGCAGCGGACGCGCGGGAGCGGACACCTACGAGCAGTACTTC. Translation gives CASSGRAGADTYEQYF.

The chain carries TRBV3-1 (or the pseudogene TRBV3-2) and TRBJ1-2, with TRBD1 identical over 10 bases. CDR1 and CDR2 (germline): LGHDT, YNNKEL (reference sequence). The CDR3 extends over 12 amino acids. With V trimmed by 3 bases and J by 8 bases, 0 bases remained unmatched. CDR3 sequence reads: CASSQGQGGYTF. CDR3 sequence (DNA): TGTGCCAGCAGCCAGGGACAGGGGGGCTACACCTTC.

The chain is built from TRBV28 and TRBJ2-3; perhaps TRBD2 as D (6 bases). The CDR3 extends over 13 amino acids. Germline V gene data show CDR1 as MDHEN and CDR2 as SYDVKM. V lost 5 bases and J lost 3, with 9 bases in between. The CDR3 nucleotides read TGTGCCAGCAGTACGGGACTTACAGATACGCAGTATTTT. Protein: CASSTGLTDTQYF.

V gene TRBV28 combines with J gene TRBJ1-1, with a possible D match to TRBD1 (5 bases). The CDR3 extends over 17 amino acids. V shed 6 bases and J shed 6 bases, with 26 bases lying between them. Germline V CDR1 and CDR2: MDHEN, SYDVKM. The CDR3 protein is CASRLIGNRLRKAEAFF. CDR3 nucleotides: TGTGCCAGCAGACTTATAGGGAACAGGCTGAGAAAGGCTGAAGCTTTCTTT.

As DNA, the CDR3 is TGTGCCAGTAGTTCCTCGGGGGTCAATCAGCCCCAGCATTTT. The encoded protein is CASSSSGVNQPQHF. The genes are TRBV19 and TRBJ1-5; perhaps TRBD1 as D (5 bases). The V gene lost 5 bases and the J gene lost 3 bases, with 11 bases spanning the gap. The CDR3 has 14 amino acids. Germline CDR1 and CDR2: LNHDA and SQIVND (reference sequence).

The chain carries TRBV6-5 and TRBJ2-3, with D unclear. Trimming left V 3 bases short and J 5 bases short, with 12 bases between. CDR1 and CDR2 from the germline V gene are MNHEY and SVGAGI. The CDR3 consists of 14 residues. CDR3 in amino acids: CASSYRWPGDTQYF. The CDR3 DNA reads TGTGCCAGCAGTTATCGTTGGCCGGGAGATACGCAGTATTTT.

J is TRBJ2-3 and V is TRBV7-2; D remains unclear. Trimming stripped 1 base from V and 5 bases from J, with 7 bases between. Germline lookup yields CDR1 SGHTA and CDR2 FQGNSA. The CDR3 is 13 amino acids. DNA for the CDR3: TGTGCCAGCAGCTTAGGAGCCATAGATACGCAGTATTTT. This gives the protein CASSLGAIDTQYF.

V and J are TRBV28 and TRBJ1-4; D perhaps matches TRBD1 (5 bases). V was clipped by 3 bases and J by 2 bases, with 7 bases between them. Germline loops: CDR1 MDHEN, CDR2 SYDVKM. The CDR3 length is 14 residues. CDR3: CASSFRQTNEKLFF. CDR3 in DNA: TGTGCCAGCAGTTTTCGACAGACTAATGAAAAACTGTTTTTT.

The chain combines TRBV28 with TRBJ2-7; 7 bases are a match to TRBD1. There are 15 residues in the CDR3. The V and J ends lost 5 bases and 5 bases, in that order; junction bases with no gene match: 12. Germline CDR1 and CDR2: MDHEN and SYDVKM. CDR3 DNA: TGTGCCAGCAGTCTAGGGGGCTCAGGGCCACACGAGCAGTACTTC. Residues: CASSLGGSGPHEQYF.

Here the CDR3 DNA reads TGTGCCAGTAGTATCGGCGGGCAAGCGCTATCCTACGAGCAGTACTTC. It encodes CASSIGGQALSYEQYF. The J gene is TRBJ2-7, the V gene TRBV19; TRBD2 might be the D (5 bases). Germline V gene lookup returns CDR1 LNHDA and CDR2 SQIVND (reference sequence). Trimming cost V 3 bases and J 1 base, with 16 bases left between them. The CDR3 is made up of 16 amino acids.

V is TRBV12-5 and J is TRBJ2-2; 10 nucleotides align to TRBD2. The V segment lost 4 bases and the J segment 4 bases; nucleotides outside the gene matches: 6. This CDR3 is built from 16 residues. The germline CDR1 and CDR2 sequences are LGHNT and FRNRAP. CDR3 sequence: CASGSSLAGSTGELFF. The CDR3 coding sequence is TGTGCTAGTGGTTCTTCACTAGCGGGGAGCACCGGGGAGCTGTTTTTT.

As DNA, the CDR3 is TGTGCCAGCAGCCAAGATTATAACAGGTTCCGCACAGATACGCAGTATTTT. This gives the protein CASSQDYNRFRTDTQYF. V gene TRBV14 combines with J gene TRBJ2-3, with D possibly being TRBD1 (5 bases). From germline, CDR1 is SGHDN and CDR2 FVKESK. This CDR3 region has 17 residues. V dropped 0 bases and J dropped 1 base, with 14 bases sitting between them.

This clone has more than one count but fewer than ten. This chain joins TRBV19 and TRBJ2-7; 11 nucleotides agree with TRBD2. The CDR3 is made up of 15 amino acids. Germline lookup yields CDR1 LNHDA and CDR2 SQIVND (reference sequence). The junction had 4 bases not matched to a gene; V was cut back by 2 bases and J by 4 bases. CDR3 DNA: TGTGCCAGTAGTATAATAGCGGGAGGGGTATACGAGCAGTACTTC. Encoded protein: CASSIIAGGVYEQYF.

The CDR3 DNA is TGTGCCAGCAGGCCTAAGAGCGGGACTAGCGGGAGGAGGGCGGAAGAGCAGTACTTC. It translates to CASRPKSGTSGRRAEEQYF. J is TRBJ2-7 and V is TRBV27, with TRBD2 matching over 15 bases. CDR1 is MNHEY and CDR2 is SMNVEV in the germline V gene (reference sequence). The CDR3 has 19 residues. The J segment lost 7 bases and the V segment lost 6 bases, leaving 19 bases of the junction unmatched.

The chain joins TRBV28 to TRBJ2-4; perhaps TRBD1 as D (6 bases). Germline V gene lookup returns CDR1 MDHEN and CDR2 SYDVKM. The CDR3 extends over 15 amino acids. Deletions cut 5 bases from V and 1 base from J, with 12 bases between. The CDR3 loop reads CASSPGVTAKNIQYF. CDR3 nucleotides: TGTGCCAGCAGTCCAGGGGTTACGGCCAAAAACATTCAGTACTTC.

This chain links TRBV6-2 or TRBV6-3 with TRBJ2-7; TRBD2 matches at 7 bases. The V gene end was trimmed by 2 bases and the J gene end by 2 bases; junction bases not matched to a gene: 18. This CDR3 is 19 amino acids long. CDR1 is MNHEY, CDR2 SVGEGT, per germline. CDR3 sequence (DNA): TGTGCCAGCAGTTACGGGTCGGGAGGACAAGTTCTGACGCCCTACGAGCAGTACTTC. This codes for CASSYGSGGQVLTPYEQYF.

The chain carries TRBV19 and TRBJ2-1; 8 bases agree with TRBD2. Germline loops: CDR1 LNHDA, CDR2 SQIVND (reference sequence). The CDR3 extends over 19 amino acids. Trimming took 5 bases from V and 0 from J; bases not matched to a gene: 15. The CDR3 sequence is CASSPRPGTRASSYNEQFF. CDR3 nucleotides: TGTGCCAGTAGTCCTCGTCCCGGGACTAGGGCCAGCTCCTACAATGAGCAGTTCTTC. The variable domain in full, with the rest retrieved from reference TRBV19 and TRBJ2-1, is DGGITQSPKYLFRKEGQNVTLSCEQNLNHDAMYWYRQDPGQGLRLIYYSQIVNDFQKGDIAEGYSVSREKKESFPLTVTSAQKNPTAFYLCASSPRPGTRASSYNEQFFGPGTRLTVL.

This clone was detected ten times or more. The genes are TRBV28 and TRBJ2-7, with D unclear. Trimming cost V 6 bases and J 3 bases, with 12 bases left between them. Germline V gene data show CDR1 as MDHEN and CDR2 as SYDVKM. The CDR3 spans 13 residues. CDR3 in amino acids: CASRGEQIYEQYF. The CDR3 nucleotides are TGTGCCAGCAGAGGCGAACAGATCTACGAGCAGTACTTC.

The V and J genes are TRBV19 and TRBJ1-6; D is unclear. Trimming pared 5 bases from V and 0 bases from J, leaving 8 bases between. Germline CDR1 LNHDA, CDR2 SQIVND (reference sequence). The CDR3 length is 15 residues. CDR3 sequence reads: CASSVQSSYNSPLHF. CDR3 in DNA: TGTGCCAGTAGTGTACAGAGCTCCTATAATTCACCCCTCCACTTT.

The genes are TRBV19 and TRBJ2-1, with D perhaps TRBD2 (5 bases). Per germline, CDR1 LNHDA and CDR2 SQIVND (reference sequence). V lost 1 base and J 9 bases, leaving 19 bases between the germline ends. The CDR3 consists of 16 residues. Written as DNA, the CDR3 is TGTGCCAGTAGTATAGGAGGGTCCCTGTCCTCGGGTGAGCAGTTCTTC. It translates to CASSIGGSLSSGEQFF.